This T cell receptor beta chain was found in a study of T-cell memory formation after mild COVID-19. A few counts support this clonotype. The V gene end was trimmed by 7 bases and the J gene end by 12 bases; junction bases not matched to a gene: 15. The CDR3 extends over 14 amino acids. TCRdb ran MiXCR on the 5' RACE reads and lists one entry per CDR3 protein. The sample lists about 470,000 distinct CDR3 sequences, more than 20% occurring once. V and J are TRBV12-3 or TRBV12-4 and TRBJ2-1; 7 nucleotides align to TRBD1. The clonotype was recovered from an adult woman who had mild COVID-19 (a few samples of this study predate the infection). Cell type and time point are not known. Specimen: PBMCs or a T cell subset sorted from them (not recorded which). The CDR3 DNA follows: TGTGCCAGCACCCCTCCGGGACAGCTGGCTGGGCAGTTCTTC. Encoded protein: CASTPPGQLAGQFF.